The 14 T cell receptor beta chains below were found in one sample sequenced in a study of blood T cell repertoires in COVID-19. The repertoire was sequenced with immunoSEQ multiplex PCR; TCRdb's copy has only in-frame clones and lacks some. The sample lists fewer than 120,000 clones, roughly 91% occurring once. Sequencing was performed on peripheral blood. Receptors originate from a woman aged 50 to 65 with acute or convalescent COVID-19.

The chain joins TRBV29-1 to TRBJ1-5; D not resolved. The CDR3 sequence is 12 residues long. Germline V gene sequence: CDR1 SQVTM, CDR2 ANQGSEA. V gave up 7 bases and J gave up 1 base, with 8 bases separating them. CDR3 sequence: CSAQRSNQPQHF. The DNA of the CDR3 is TGCAGCGCCCAGCGGAGCAATCAGCCCCAGCATTTT.

The V call is TRBV5-1, the J call TRBJ2-7, with 7 bases identical to TRBD2. The V segment lost 5 bases and the J segment 1 base; nucleotides outside the gene matches: 9. The CDR3 consists of 15 residues. CDR1 and CDR2 from the germline V gene are SGHRS and YFSETQ. CDR3 sequence (DNA): TGCGCCAGCAGACCCAATAGCGGGCCTTCCTACGAGCAGTACTTC. It is translated as CASRPNSGPSYEQYF.

V and J are TRBV7-9 and TRBJ2-7; D remains ambiguous. This CDR3 region has 12 residues. Trimming took 2 bases from V and 4 from J, leaving 6 bases between them. Germline V gives CDR1 SEHNR, CDR2 FQNEAQ (reference sequence). CDR3 protein: CASSLTAYEQYF. CDR3 in DNA: TGTGCCAGCAGCTTAACAGCATACGAGCAGTACTTC.

This chain uses TRBV3-1 (or the pseudogene TRBV3-2) with TRBJ1-5; 7 bases are shared with TRBD1. The CDR3 has 14 residues. V was clipped by 5 bases and J by 2 bases; unmatched bases: 3. Germline CDR1 reads LGHDT; CDR2 reads YNNKEL (reference sequence). The CDR3 bases are TGTGCCAGCAGCACGACAGGGCGCAATCAGCCCCAGCATTTT. It specifies CASSTTGRNQPQHF.

The rearrangement links TRBV18 to TRBJ1-5; D remains unclear. The CDR3 runs 13 residues. V lost 2 bases and J 6 bases, leaving 8 bases between the germline ends. The germline V gene encodes CDR1 KGHSH and CDR2 LQKENI. The CDR3 nucleotides are TGTGCCAGCTCACCAGGAGGGAGTCAGCCCCAGCATTTT. It yields the protein CASSPGGSQPQHF.

The chain joins TRBV18 to TRBJ2-7, with 9 nucleotides matching TRBD1. The germline V gene has CDR1 KGHSH and CDR2 LQKENI. With 5 bases clipped from V and 6 bases from J, the junction kept 8 bases outside the gene matches. The CDR3 loop spans 14 amino acids. Here the CDR3 DNA reads TGTGCCAGCTCAACCGGGACAGGGCGCATCGAGCAGTACTTC. Its protein is CASSTGTGRIEQYF. Combining the CDR3 with reference TRBV18 and TRBJ2-7 gives the whole variable domain NAGVMQNPRHLVRRRGQEARLRCSPMKGHSHVYWYRQLPEEGLKFMVYLQKENIIDESGMPKERFSAEFPKEGPSILRIQQVVRGDSAAYFCASSTGTGRIEQYFGPGTRLTVT.

This clone was detected a few times. The gene calls are TRBV10-1 and TRBJ2-1; TRBD1 matches at 9 bases. J lost 7 bases, V lost 7 bases, and 14 bases had no gene match. The CDR3 is 16 amino acids. Germline values: CDR1 WNHNN, CDR2 SYGVQD (reference sequence). CDR3 region: CASTGTRGQGLNEQFF. The CDR3 nucleotides are TGCGCCAGCACGGGGACTCGGGGACAGGGCCTGAATGAGCAGTTCTTC.

The rearrangement uses TRBV14 and TRBJ1-2; D gene uncertain. The CDR3 has 13 residues. The germline V and J ends were trimmed by 4 bases and 9 bases, with 15 bases remaining between them. Germline V CDR1 and CDR2: SGHDN, FVKESK. Here the CDR3 reads CASSPTLAARYTF. CDR3 coding DNA: TGTGCCAGCAGCCCAACCCTGGCTGCCCGCTACACCTTC.

The rearrangement joins TRBV9 to TRBJ2-1; 16 nucleotides align to TRBD2. CDR1 SGDLS and CDR2 YYNGEE come from the germline V gene. The CDR3 extends over 19 amino acids. With V trimmed by 0 bases and J by 8 bases, 11 bases remained unmatched. DNA of the CDR3: TGTGCCAGCAGCGTAGGCACCGGGACTAGCGGGAGGGGAGGGGATGAGCAGTTCTTC. Amino acid sequence: CASSVGTGTSGRGGDEQFF.

The chain employs TRBV6-5 and TRBJ2-7; TRBD2 matches at 9 bases. From germline, CDR1 is MNHEY and CDR2 SVGAGI. This CDR3 has 14 amino acids. J gave up 2 bases and V 10 bases, and 9 bases lay outside the gene matches. CDR3 bases: TGTGCCACCCTCACGGTAGCGGGGGCCTACGAGCAGTACTTC. Translating it yields CATLTVAGAYEQYF.

The chain carries TRBV19 and TRBJ2-3; D perhaps matches TRBD2 (5 bases). CDR3 size: 13 residues. Looked up from germline, CDR1 is LNHDA and CDR2 is SQIVND (reference sequence). V was clipped by 0 bases and J by 6 bases, with 7 bases between them. CDR3 sequence: CASSIDRGDTQYF. The CDR3 nucleotides are TGTGCCAGTAGTATAGATCGCGGGGATACGCAGTATTTT. Together with reference TRBV19 and TRBJ2-3, the CDR3 gives the full variable domain: DGGITQSPKYLFRKEGQNVTLSCEQNLNHDAMYWYRQDPGQGLRLIYYSQIVNDFQKGDIAEGYSVSREKKESFPLTVTSAQKNPTAFYLCASSIDRGDTQYFGPGTRLTVL.

This chain links TRBV2 with TRBJ2-3; TRBD1 agrees at 9 bases. The CDR3 contains 15 residues. The V gene end was trimmed by 6 bases and the J gene end by 6 bases; junction bases not matched to a gene: 10. Germline values: CDR1 SNHLY, CDR2 FYNNEI. The DNA of the CDR3 is TGTGCCAGCAGCTACGGACAGGGGATAGGGGATACGCAGTATTTT. Translated: CASSYGQGIGDTQYF.

J is TRBJ2-1 and V is TRBV15; TRBD2 agrees at 7 bases. The V and J ends lost 4 bases and 9 bases, in that order; junction bases with no gene match: 15. The CDR3 extends over 16 amino acids. The germline V gene has CDR1 LNHNV and CDR2 YYDKDF (reference sequence). This chain's CDR3 is CATSISRLAVQGEQFF. CDR3 in DNA: TGTGCCACCAGCATCTCCAGACTAGCCGTGCAGGGTGAGCAGTTCTTC.

The rearrangement joins TRBV18 to TRBJ2-6; 10 bases align to TRBD1. The germline gives CDR1 KGHSH, CDR2 LQKENI. The CDR3 is 17 residues long. The ends lost 4 bases at V and 6 bases at J; junction bases unmatched: 9. The CDR3: CASSLRMGTGEANVLTF. The CDR3 nucleotides read TGTGCCAGCTCACTCCGGATGGGGACAGGGGAGGCCAACGTCCTGACTTTC. Drawing the rest from reference TRBV18 and TRBJ2-6, the complete variable domain is NAGVMQNPRHLVRRRGQEARLRCSPMKGHSHVYWYRQLPEEGLKFMVYLQKENIIDESGMPKERFSAEFPKEGPSILRIQQVVRGDSAAYFCASSLRMGTGEANVLTFGAGSRLTVL.